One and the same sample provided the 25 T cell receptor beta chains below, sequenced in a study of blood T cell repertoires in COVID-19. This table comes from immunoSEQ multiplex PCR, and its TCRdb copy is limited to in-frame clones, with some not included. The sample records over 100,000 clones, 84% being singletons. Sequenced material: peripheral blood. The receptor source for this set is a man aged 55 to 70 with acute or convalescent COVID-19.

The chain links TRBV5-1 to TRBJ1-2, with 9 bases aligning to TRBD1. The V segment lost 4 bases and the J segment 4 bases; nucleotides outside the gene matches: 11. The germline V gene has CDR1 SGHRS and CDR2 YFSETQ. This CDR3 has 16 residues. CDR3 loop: CASSPGGQGNFYGYTF. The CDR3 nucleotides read TGCGCCAGCAGCCCGGGAGGACAGGGGAATTTCTATGGCTACACCTTC.

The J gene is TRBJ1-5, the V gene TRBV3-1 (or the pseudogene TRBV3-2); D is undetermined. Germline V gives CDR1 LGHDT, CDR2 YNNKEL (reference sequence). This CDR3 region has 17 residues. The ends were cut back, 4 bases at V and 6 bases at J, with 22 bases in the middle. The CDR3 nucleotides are TGTGCCAGCAGCCTTAGCAGAGGGCCCGGCAGGAGTCAGCCCCAGCATTTT. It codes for CASSLSRGPGRSQPQHF.

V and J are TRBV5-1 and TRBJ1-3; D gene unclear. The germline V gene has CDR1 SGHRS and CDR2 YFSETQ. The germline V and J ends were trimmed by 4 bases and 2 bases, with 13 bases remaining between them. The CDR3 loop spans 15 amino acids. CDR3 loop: CASSVDGATGNTIYF. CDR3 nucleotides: TGCGCCAGCAGCGTGGATGGAGCTACTGGAAACACCATATATTTT.

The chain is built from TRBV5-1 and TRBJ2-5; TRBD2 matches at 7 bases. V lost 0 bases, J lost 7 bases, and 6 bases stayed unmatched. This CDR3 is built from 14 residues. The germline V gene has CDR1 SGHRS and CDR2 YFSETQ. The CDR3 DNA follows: TGCGCCAGCAGCTTGGTGGTCTCGGGAGGGACCCAGTACTTC. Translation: CASSLVVSGGTQYF.

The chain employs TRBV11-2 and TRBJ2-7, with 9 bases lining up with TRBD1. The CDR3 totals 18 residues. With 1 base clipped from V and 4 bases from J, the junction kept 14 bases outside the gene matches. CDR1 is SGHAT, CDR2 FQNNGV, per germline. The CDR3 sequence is CASSLGDHRGHSLYEQYF. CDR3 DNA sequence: TGTGCCAGCAGCTTAGGGGACCACAGGGGGCACTCTTTGTACGAGCAGTACTTC.

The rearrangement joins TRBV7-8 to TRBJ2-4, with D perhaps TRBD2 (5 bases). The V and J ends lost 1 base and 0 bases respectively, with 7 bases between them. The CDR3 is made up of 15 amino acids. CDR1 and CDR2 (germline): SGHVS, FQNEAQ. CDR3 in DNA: TGTGCCAGCAGCTTAGAGCGGTTAGCCAAAAACATTCAGTACTTC. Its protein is CASSLERLAKNIQYF.

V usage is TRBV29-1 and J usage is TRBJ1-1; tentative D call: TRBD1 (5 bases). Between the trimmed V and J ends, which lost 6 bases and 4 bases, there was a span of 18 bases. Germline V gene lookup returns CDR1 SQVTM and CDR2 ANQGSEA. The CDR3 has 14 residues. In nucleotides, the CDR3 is TGCAGCGTCAAAAGGGACTCCTCGGGCACTGAAGCTTTCTTT. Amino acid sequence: CSVKRDSSGTEAFF.

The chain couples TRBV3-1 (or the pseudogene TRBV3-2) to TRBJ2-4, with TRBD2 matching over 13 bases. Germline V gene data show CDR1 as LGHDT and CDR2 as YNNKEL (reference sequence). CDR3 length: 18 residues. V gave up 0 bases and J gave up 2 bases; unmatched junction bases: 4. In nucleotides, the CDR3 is TGTGCCAGCAGCCAAGATTTCGGGACTAGCGGGACCAAAAACATTCAGTACTTC. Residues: CASSQDFGTSGTKNIQYF.

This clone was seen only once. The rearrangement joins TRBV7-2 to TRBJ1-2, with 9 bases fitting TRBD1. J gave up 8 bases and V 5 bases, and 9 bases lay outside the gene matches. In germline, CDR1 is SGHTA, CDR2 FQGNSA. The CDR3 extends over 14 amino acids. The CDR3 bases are TGTGCCAGCAGCGCAGGACAGGGGACAGGAGGCTACACCTTC. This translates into CASSAGQGTGGYTF.

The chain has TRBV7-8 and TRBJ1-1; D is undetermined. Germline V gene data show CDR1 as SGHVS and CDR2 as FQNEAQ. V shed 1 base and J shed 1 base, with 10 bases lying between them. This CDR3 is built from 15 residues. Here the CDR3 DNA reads TGTGCCAGCAGCTTAGTCCTAACTTCGAACACTGAAGCTTTCTTT. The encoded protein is CASSLVLTSNTEAFF.

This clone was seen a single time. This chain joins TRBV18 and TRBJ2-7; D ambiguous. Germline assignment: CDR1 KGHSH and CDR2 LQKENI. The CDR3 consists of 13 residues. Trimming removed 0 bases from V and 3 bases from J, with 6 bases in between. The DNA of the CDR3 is TGTGCCAGCTCACCACCGGGCTACTACGAGCAGTACTTC. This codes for CASSPPGYYEQYF.

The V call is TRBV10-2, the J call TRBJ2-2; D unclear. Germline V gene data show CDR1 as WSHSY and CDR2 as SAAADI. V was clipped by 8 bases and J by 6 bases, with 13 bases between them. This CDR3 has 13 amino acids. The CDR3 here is CASWPSSPGELFF. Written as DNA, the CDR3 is TGCGCCAGCTGGCCCAGTTCCCCCGGGGAGCTGTTTTTT.

The DNA for the CDR3 is TGTGCCAGTAGACCGAAGAGGAACGGCTATGGCTACACCTTC. It yields the protein CASRPKRNGYGYTF. The chain combines TRBV19 with TRBJ1-2; no reliable D call. With 6 bases removed from V and 4 bases from J, the gap between germline ends came to 15 bases. CDR3 size: 14 residues. Per germline, CDR1 LNHDA and CDR2 SQIVND (reference sequence).

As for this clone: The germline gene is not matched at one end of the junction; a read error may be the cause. Here the CDR3 DNA reads TGTGCCAGCAATCCAGGGTTGGGCTGCACCTTC. Translation: CASNPGLGCTF. V is TRBV28 and J is TRBJ1-2; the D gene is possibly TRBD1 (5 bases). Germline lookup yields CDR1 MDHEN and CDR2 SYDVKM. The CDR3 loop spans 11 amino acids.

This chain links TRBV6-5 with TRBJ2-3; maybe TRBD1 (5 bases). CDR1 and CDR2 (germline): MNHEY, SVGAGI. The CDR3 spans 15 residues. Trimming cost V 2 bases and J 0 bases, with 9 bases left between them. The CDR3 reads CASSYRGASTDTQYF. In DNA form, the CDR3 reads TGTGCCAGCAGTTACAGGGGCGCCAGCACAGATACGCAGTATTTT.

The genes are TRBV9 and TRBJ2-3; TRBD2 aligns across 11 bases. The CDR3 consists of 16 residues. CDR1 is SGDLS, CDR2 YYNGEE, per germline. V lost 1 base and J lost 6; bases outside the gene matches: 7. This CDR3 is CASSVIAGGPRDTQYF. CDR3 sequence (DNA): TGTGCCAGCAGCGTAATAGCGGGAGGGCCTCGCGATACGCAGTATTTT.

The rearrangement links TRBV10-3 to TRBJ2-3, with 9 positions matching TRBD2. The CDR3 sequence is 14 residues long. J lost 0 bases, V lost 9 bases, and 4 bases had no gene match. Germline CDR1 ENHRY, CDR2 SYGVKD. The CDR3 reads CAIRLAESTDTQYF. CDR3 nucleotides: TGTGCCATACGACTAGCGGAGAGCACAGATACGCAGTATTTT.

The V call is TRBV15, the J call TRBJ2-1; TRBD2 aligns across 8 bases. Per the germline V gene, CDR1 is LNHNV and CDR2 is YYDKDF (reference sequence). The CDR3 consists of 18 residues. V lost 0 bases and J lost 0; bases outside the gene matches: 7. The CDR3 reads CATSRDASGPSSYNEQFF. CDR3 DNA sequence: TGTGCCACCAGCAGAGACGCTAGCGGGCCAAGCTCCTACAATGAGCAGTTCTTC.

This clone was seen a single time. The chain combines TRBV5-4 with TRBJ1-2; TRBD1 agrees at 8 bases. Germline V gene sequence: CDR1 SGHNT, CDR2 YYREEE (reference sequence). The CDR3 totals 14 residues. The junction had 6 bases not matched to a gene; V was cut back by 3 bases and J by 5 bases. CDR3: CASSSDRAGYGYTF. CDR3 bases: TGTGCCAGCAGCTCGGACAGGGCGGGTTATGGCTACACCTTC.

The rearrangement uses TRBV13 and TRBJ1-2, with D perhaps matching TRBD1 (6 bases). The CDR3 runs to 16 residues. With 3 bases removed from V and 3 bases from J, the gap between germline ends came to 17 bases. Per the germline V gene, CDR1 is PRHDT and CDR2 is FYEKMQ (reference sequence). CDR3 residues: CASSFAVGRQDYGYTF. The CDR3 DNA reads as TGTGCCAGCAGCTTCGCAGTGGGGCGACAGGACTATGGCTACACCTTC. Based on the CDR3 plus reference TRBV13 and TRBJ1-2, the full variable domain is AAGVIQSPRHLIKEKRETATLKCYPIPRHDTVYWYQQGPGQDPQFLISFYEKMQSDKGSIPDRFSAQQFSDYHSELNMSSLELGDSALYFCASSFAVGRQDYGYTFGSGTRLTVV.

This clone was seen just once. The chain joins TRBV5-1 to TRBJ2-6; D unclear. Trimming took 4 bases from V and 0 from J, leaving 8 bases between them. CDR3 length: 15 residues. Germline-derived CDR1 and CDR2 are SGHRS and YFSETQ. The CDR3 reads CASSPGNSGANVLTF. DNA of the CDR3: TGCGCCAGCAGCCCCGGTAACTCTGGGGCCAACGTCCTGACTTTC.

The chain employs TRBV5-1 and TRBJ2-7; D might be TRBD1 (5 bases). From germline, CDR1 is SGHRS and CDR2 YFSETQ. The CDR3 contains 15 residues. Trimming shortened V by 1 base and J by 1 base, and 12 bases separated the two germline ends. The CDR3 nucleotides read TGCGCCAGCAGCTTGATAGGGGCCCTGTCCTACGAGCAGTACTTC. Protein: CASSLIGALSYEQYF.

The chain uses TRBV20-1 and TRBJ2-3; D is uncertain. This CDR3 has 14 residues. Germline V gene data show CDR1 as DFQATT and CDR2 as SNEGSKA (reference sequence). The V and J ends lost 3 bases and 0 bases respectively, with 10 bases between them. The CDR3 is CSASDRLSTDTQYF. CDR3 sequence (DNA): TGCAGTGCTAGTGATAGACTGAGCACAGATACGCAGTATTTT.

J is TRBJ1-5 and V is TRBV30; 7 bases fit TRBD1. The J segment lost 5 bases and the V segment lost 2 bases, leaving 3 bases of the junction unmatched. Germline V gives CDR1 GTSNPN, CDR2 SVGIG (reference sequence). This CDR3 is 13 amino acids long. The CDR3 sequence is CAWSSDRDQPQHF. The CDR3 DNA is TGTGCCTGGAGTAGCGACAGGGATCAGCCCCAGCATTTT.

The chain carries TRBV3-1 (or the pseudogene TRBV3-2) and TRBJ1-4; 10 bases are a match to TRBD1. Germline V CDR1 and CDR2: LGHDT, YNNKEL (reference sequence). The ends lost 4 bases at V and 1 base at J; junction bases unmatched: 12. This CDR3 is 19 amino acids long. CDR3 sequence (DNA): TGTGCCAGCAGCCTGAGACTCCGGGACAGGGGATTAACTAATGAAAAACTGTTTTTT. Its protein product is CASSLRLRDRGLTNEKLFF.